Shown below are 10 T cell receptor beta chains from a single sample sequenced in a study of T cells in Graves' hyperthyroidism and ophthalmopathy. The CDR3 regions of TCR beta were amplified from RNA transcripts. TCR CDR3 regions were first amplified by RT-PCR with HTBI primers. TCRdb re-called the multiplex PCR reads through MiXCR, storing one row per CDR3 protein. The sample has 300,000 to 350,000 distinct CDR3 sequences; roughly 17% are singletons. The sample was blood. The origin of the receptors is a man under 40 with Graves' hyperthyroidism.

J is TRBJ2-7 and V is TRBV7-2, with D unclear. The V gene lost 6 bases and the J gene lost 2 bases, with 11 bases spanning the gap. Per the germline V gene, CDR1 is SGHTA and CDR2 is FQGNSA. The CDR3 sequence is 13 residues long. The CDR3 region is CASRARLAYEQYF. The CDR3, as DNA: TGTGCCAGCAGGGCTCGGTTGGCCTACGAGCAGTACTTC.

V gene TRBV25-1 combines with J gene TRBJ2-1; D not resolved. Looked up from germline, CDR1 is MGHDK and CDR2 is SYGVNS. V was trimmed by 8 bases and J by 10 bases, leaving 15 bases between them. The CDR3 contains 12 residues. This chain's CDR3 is CASEDEKLEQFF. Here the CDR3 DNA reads TGTGCCAGCGAAGACGAAAAACTGGAGCAGTTCTTC.

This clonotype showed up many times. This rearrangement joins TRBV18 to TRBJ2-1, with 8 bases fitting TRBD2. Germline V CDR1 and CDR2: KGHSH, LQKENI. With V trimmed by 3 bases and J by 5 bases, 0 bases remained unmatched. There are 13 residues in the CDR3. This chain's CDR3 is CASSPTSDNEQFF. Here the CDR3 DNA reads TGTGCCAGCTCACCGACTAGCGACAATGAGCAGTTCTTC.

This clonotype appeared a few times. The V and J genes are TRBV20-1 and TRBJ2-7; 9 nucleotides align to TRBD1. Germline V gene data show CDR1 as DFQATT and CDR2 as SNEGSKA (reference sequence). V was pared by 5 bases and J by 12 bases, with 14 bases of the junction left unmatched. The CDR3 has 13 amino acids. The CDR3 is CSASDRGGLKLYF. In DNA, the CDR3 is TGCAGTGCTTCTGACAGGGGGGGCCTGAAGCTGTACTTC.

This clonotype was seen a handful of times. DNA for the CDR3: TGTGCCTGGAGTGTTAAAGTCTGGAGCTCCTACGAGCAGTACTTC. Its translation: CAWSVKVWSSYEQYF. V is TRBV30 and J is TRBJ2-7; unclear D gene. The CDR3 sequence is 15 residues long. The V gene lost 0 bases and the J gene lost 0 bases, with 12 bases spanning the gap. Germline V gene sequence: CDR1 GTSNPN, CDR2 SVGIG (reference sequence).

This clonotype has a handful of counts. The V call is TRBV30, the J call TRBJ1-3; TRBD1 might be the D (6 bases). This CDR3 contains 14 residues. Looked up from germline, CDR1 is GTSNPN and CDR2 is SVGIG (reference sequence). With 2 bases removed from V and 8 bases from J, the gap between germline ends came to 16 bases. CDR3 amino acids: CAWSHGQGPDTIYF. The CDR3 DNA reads TGTGCCTGGAGTCACGGGCAGGGGCCCGACACCATATATTTT.

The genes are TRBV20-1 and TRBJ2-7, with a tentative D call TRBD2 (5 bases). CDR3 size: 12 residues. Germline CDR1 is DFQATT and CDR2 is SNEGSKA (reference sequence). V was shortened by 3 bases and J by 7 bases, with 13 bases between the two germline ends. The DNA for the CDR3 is TGCAGTGCTAGTAGGGCTAGCCGAGAGCAGTACTTC. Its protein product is CSASRASREQYF.

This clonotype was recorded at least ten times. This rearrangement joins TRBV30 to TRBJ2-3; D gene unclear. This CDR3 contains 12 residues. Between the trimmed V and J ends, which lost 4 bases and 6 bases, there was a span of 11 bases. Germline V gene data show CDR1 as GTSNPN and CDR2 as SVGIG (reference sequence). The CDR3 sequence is CAWTASPDTQYF. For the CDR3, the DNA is TGTGCCTGGACAGCGTCCCCGGATACGCAGTATTTT.

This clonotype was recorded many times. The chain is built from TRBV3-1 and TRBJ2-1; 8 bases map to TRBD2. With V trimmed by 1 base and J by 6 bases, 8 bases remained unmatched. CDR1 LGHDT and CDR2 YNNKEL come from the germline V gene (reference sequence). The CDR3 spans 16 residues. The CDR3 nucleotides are TGTGCCAGCAGCCAAGGGGCAGGACTAGCCGGCAATGAGCAGTTCTTC. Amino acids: CASSQGAGLAGNEQFF.

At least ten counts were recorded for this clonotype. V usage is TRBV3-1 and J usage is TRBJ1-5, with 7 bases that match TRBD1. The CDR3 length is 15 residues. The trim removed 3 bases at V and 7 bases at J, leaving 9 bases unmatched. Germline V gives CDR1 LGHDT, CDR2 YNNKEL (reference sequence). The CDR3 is CASSQNRDRGQPQHF. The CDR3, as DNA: TGTGCCAGCAGCCAGAACCGGGACAGAGGCCAGCCCCAGCATTTT.